These 2 T cell receptor beta chains were all obtained from the same sample, sequenced in a study of response to subunit inactivated influenza vaccine. TCRdb re-called the RT-PCR reads through MiXCR, storing one row per CDR3 protein. This repertoire shows more than 450,000 distinct CDR3 sequences, 7.6% found once; its top ten account for 10% to 15%. The sequenced sample was PBMCs from blood, obtained around 25 months after vaccination. These receptors all come from a man aged 50-75 years who received an inactivated influenza vaccine.

The V call is TRBV4-1, the J call TRBJ2-2; D remains unclear. The germline V and J ends were trimmed by 4 bases and 4 bases, with 13 bases remaining between them. The CDR3 covers 15 residues. Germline V gives CDR1 MGHRA, CDR2 YSYEKL. The CDR3 DNA reads as TGCGCCAGCAGCCCCCAGGTCACAGTCACCGGGGAGCTGTTTTTT. Translated: CASSPQVTVTGELFF.

This clonotype was observed many times. The V gene is TRBV6-2 or TRBV6-3, the J gene TRBJ1-5, with 9 bases that match TRBD1. V lost 6 bases, J lost 6 bases, and 15 bases stayed unmatched. Germline-derived CDR1 and CDR2 are MNHEY and SVGEGT. This CDR3 contains 17 residues. CDR3 sequence: CASRPRPGTGYTQPQHF. The DNA for the CDR3 is TGTGCCAGCAGACCCCGTCCCGGGACAGGGTACACTCAGCCCCAGCATTTT.